The 28 T cell receptor beta chains given below trace back to one sample, sequenced in a study of T-cell memory formation after mild COVID-19. Each CDR3 protein is one row after TCRdb ran MiXCR on the 5' RACE reads. The table includes 250,000 or so distinct CDR3 sequences, about 20% detected once. The sequenced sample consisted of PBMCs or a T cell subset sorted from them (not recorded which). The receptors were sampled from a man aged 18 to 29 who had mild COVID-19 (a few samples of this study predate the infection). Cell type and time point are not known.

V and J are TRBV10-2 and TRBJ1-1, with TRBD1 matching over 9 bases. Germline-derived CDR1 and CDR2 are WSHSY and SAAADI. Losses at the gene ends were 4 bases for V and 3 bases for J; bases not matched to a gene: 6. The CDR3 extends over 15 amino acids. CDR3 nucleotides: TGCGCCAGCAGTGCAAGGCGGGACAGGGACACTGAAGCTTTCTTT. Amino acids: CASSARRDRDTEAFF.

This rearrangement joins TRBV7-9 to TRBJ1-2; 8 bases are shared with TRBD1. CDR1 is SEHNR, CDR2 FQNEAQ, per germline (reference sequence). The CDR3 is made up of 14 amino acids. V trimming: 6 bases; J trimming: 2 bases; junction bases outside the gene matches: 5. CDR3 sequence: CASRGQGVNYGYTF. In nucleotides, the CDR3 is TGTGCCAGCAGAGGACAGGGAGTCAACTATGGCTACACCTTC.

The chain combines TRBV7-3 with TRBJ2-1; D might be TRBD2 (5 bases). This CDR3 spans 13 amino acids. From germline, CDR1 is SGHTA and CDR2 FQGTGA. Between the trimmed V and J ends, which lost 3 bases and 5 bases, there was a span of 8 bases. The chain's CDR3 is CASSFEGNNEQFF. In DNA form, the CDR3 reads TGTGCCAGCAGCTTCGAGGGAAACAATGAGCAGTTCTTC.

This chain uses TRBV2 with TRBJ1-2; no firm D call. The CDR3 is made up of 12 amino acids. V was trimmed by 7 bases and J by 5 bases, leaving 11 bases between them. CDR1 is SNHLY and CDR2 is FYNNEI in the germline V gene. DNA of the CDR3: TGTGCCAGCAAGGCAGTTGATTATGGCTACACCTTC. Its translation: CASKAVDYGYTF.

This clonotype has a handful of counts. The chain combines TRBV27 with TRBJ2-7; 7 bases line up with TRBD2. From germline, CDR1 is MNHEY and CDR2 SMNVEV (reference sequence). This CDR3 is 14 amino acids long. V lost 5 bases to trimming and J lost 2 bases; unmatched junction nucleotides: 6. CDR3 in DNA: TGTGCCAGCAGTGCGGGGGTGTATGCCTACGAGCAGTACTTC. Its protein product is CASSAGVYAYEQYF.

This clonotype was seen repeatedly, ten times or more. V gene TRBV24-1 combines with J gene TRBJ2-1; maybe TRBD2 (7 bases). From germline, CDR1 is KGHDR and CDR2 SFDVKD. The length of the CDR3 is 12 residues. Trimming pared 4 bases from V and 10 bases from J, leaving 10 bases between. CDR3 protein: CATSEGGTEQFF. CDR3 bases: TGTGCCACCAGTGAGGGGGGGACAGAGCAGTTCTTC.

The chain combines TRBV29-1 with TRBJ2-7; possibly TRBD2 for D (6 bases). V was pared by 6 bases and J by 4 bases, with 13 bases between. The CDR3 has 12 amino acids. From germline, CDR1 is SQVTM and CDR2 ANQGSEA. The CDR3 sequence is CSVCRGGYEQYF. CDR3 in DNA: TGCAGCGTCTGTAGGGGAGGATACGAGCAGTACTTC.

V and J are TRBV7-2 and TRBJ2-5; weak D call: TRBD2 (6 bases). Trimming pared 5 bases from V and 2 bases from J, leaving 12 bases between. The germline V gene encodes CDR1 SGHTA and CDR2 FQGNSA. The CDR3 loop spans 14 amino acids. This CDR3 reads CASSVGGTQETQYF. DNA for the CDR3: TGTGCCAGCAGCGTTGGAGGGACTCAAGAGACCCAGTACTTC.

This chain joins TRBV29-1 and TRBJ1-2; maybe TRBD1 (5 bases). Looked up from germline, CDR1 is SQVTM and CDR2 is ANQGSEA. This CDR3 has 12 residues. Between the trimmed V and J ends, which lost 4 bases and 8 bases, there was a span of 14 bases. The CDR3 protein is CSVVEGRGGYTF. DNA for the CDR3: TGCAGCGTTGTGGAGGGGAGAGGGGGCTACACCTTC.

This clonotype was counted at least ten times. The chain links TRBV20-1 to TRBJ1-2; D not resolved. Per germline, CDR1 DFQATT and CDR2 SNEGSKA (reference sequence). V shed 4 bases and J shed 4 bases, with 13 bases lying between them. The CDR3 covers 13 residues. CDR3 in amino acids: CSAMPRKLYGYTF. CDR3 nucleotides: TGCAGTGCTATGCCCAGGAAACTCTATGGCTACACCTTC.

The gene calls are TRBV7-9 and TRBJ2-1; 7 bases agree with TRBD1. Germline values: CDR1 SEHNR, CDR2 FQNEAQ (reference sequence). The CDR3 is 14 amino acids. After removal of 4 bases from V and 7 bases from J, the junction contained 7 bases not matched to a gene. CDR3 bases: TGTGCCAGCAGCTGGTGGGACAGACCAAATGAGCAGTTCTTC. Amino acids: CASSWWDRPNEQFF. The full variable domain, in which reference TRBV7-9 and TRBJ2-1 provide the parts outside the CDR3, is DTGVSQNPRHKITKRGQNVTFRCDPISEHNRLYWYRQTLGQGPEFLTYFQNEAQLEKSRLLSDRFSAERPKGSFSTLEIQRTEQGDSAMYLCASSWWDRPNEQFFGPGTRLTVL.

The V call is TRBV20-1, the J call TRBJ1-5, with D uncertain. Per the germline V gene, CDR1 is DFQATT and CDR2 is SNEGSKA (reference sequence). CDR3 length equals 13 residues. Trimming took off 3 bases at V and 3 bases at J, with 9 bases between the two ends. DNA of the CDR3: TGCAGTGCTAGTGACACAGACAATCAGCCCCAGCATTTT. Amino acids: CSASDTDNQPQHF.

This clonotype showed up just a few times. At one boundary the junction diverges from the germline segment, which might be a read error. J is TRBJ1-1 and V is TRBV6-5; D is undetermined. Per germline, CDR1 MNHEY and CDR2 SVGAGI. The CDR3 has 13 amino acids. CDR3 sequence: CASRTPVNAEAFF. DNA of the CDR3: TGTGCCAGCAGGACACCCGTGAACGCTGAAGCTTTCTTT.

This chain uses TRBV24-1 with TRBJ2-1; 15 bases fit TRBD2. The ends lost 3 bases at V and 0 bases at J; junction bases unmatched: 8. Germline V gene lookup returns CDR1 KGHDR and CDR2 SFDVKD. The CDR3 length is 20 residues. The CDR3 region is CATSDTPGLAGGHSYNEQFF. CDR3 in DNA: TGTGCCACCAGTGATACGCCGGGACTAGCGGGGGGCCACTCCTACAATGAGCAGTTCTTC.

This clonotype was counted between two and nine times. The chain has TRBV11-2 and TRBJ1-3; D not certain. CDR1 and CDR2 (germline): SGHAT, FQNNGV. This CDR3 contains 14 residues. Trimming took 10 bases from V and 0 from J, leaving 13 bases between them. CDR3 amino acids: CATRGGSSGNTIYF. In DNA, the CDR3 is TGTGCCACCCGAGGAGGCTCCTCTGGAAACACCATATATTTT.

This sequence joins TRBV7-9 and TRBJ2-7; no firm D call. Germline CDR1 is SEHNR and CDR2 is FQNEAQ (reference sequence). The V end was cut by 1 base, the J end by 7 bases, with 11 bases between. The CDR3 is made up of 13 amino acids. CDR3 DNA sequence: TGTGCCAGCAGCTTAGGGACGGCTCGGGAGCAGTACGTC. Its protein product is CASSLGTAREQYV.

The rearrangement links TRBV11-3 to TRBJ1-1; D not certain. CDR3 size: 13 residues. V dropped 3 bases and J dropped 5 bases, with 10 bases sitting between them. Germline lookup yields CDR1 SGHNT and CDR2 YENEEA. The CDR3 region is CASSLLGVTEAFF. Written as DNA, the CDR3 is TGTGCCAGCAGCTTGCTGGGTGTGACTGAAGCTTTCTTT.

This clonotype has ten or more counts. The CDR3 here is CASSQPGPPYEQYF. CDR3 sequence (DNA): TGTGCCAGCAGCCAACCGGGACCTCCTTACGAGCAGTACTTC. This chain joins TRBV6-5 and TRBJ2-7; either TRBD1 or TRBD2 may supply D (5 bases each). V was trimmed by 6 bases and J by 4 bases, leaving 16 bases between them. The CDR3 sequence is 14 residues long. Germline CDR1 is MNHEY and CDR2 is SVGAGI.

The chain employs TRBV11-2 and TRBJ2-6, with 7 positions matching TRBD1. Germline CDR1 SGHAT, CDR2 FQNNGV. The CDR3 extends over 18 amino acids. V was clipped by 6 bases and J by 0 bases; unmatched bases: 11. CDR3 sequence reads: CASRSLTGTPSGANVLTF. The DNA for the CDR3 is TGTGCCAGCAGATCACTGACAGGGACCCCCTCTGGGGCCAACGTCCTGACTTTC.

In its sample, this clonotype was seen a few times. This chain connects TRBV7-2 to TRBJ2-5; D is possibly TRBD1 or TRBD2 (7 bases each). Trimming left V 4 bases short and J 4 bases short, with 13 bases between. CDR3 length: 14 residues. Germline loops: CDR1 SGHTA, CDR2 FQGNSA. The CDR3: CASSSGGGRETQYF. CDR3 DNA: TGTGCCAGCAGCTCAGGGGGGGGGCGAGAGACCCAGTACTTC.

The chain uses TRBV7-9 and TRBJ2-2; 9 bases are shared with TRBD1. The CDR3 has 16 amino acids. Per germline, CDR1 SEHNR and CDR2 FQNEAQ (reference sequence). Losses at the gene ends were 6 bases for V and 4 bases for J; bases not matched to a gene: 9. The CDR3 region has the DNA TGTGCCAGCAGTTACCCCGGGACAGGGATCACCGGGGAGCTGTTTTTT. This encodes CASSYPGTGITGELFF.

The chain carries TRBV5-1 and TRBJ2-1; D may be TRBD1 (6 bases). From germline, CDR1 is SGHRS and CDR2 YFSETQ. Trimming removed 4 bases at V and 8 bases at J, with 13 bases between. The CDR3 loop spans 13 amino acids. The CDR3 region has the DNA TGCGCCAGCAGCCCCCAAACAGGGTATGAGCAGTTCTTC. It translates to CASSPQTGYEQFF.

This clonotype was seen only a few times. CDR3 nucleotide sequence: TGTGCCAGCAGCTCCGGGGTAGGAATGAACACTGAAGCTTTCTTT. Its protein product is CASSSGVGMNTEAFF. This chain links TRBV7-9 with TRBJ1-1; D is uncertain. Trimming cost V 4 bases and J 0 bases, with 12 bases left between them. The CDR3 is 15 residues long. The germline V gene has CDR1 SEHNR and CDR2 FQNEAQ (reference sequence).

V is TRBV20-1 and J is TRBJ2-7; the match to TRBD1 covers 7 bases. V trimming: 4 bases; J trimming: 0 bases; junction bases outside the gene matches: 9. Germline V gives CDR1 DFQATT, CDR2 SNEGSKA (reference sequence). This CDR3 region has 15 residues. Here the CDR3 reads CSATSPGQSSYEQYF. CDR3 DNA sequence: TGCAGTGCTACCTCCCCGGGACAGAGCTCCTACGAGCAGTACTTC.

The J gene is TRBJ2-5, the V gene TRBV2, with D perhaps matching TRBD2 (6 bases). CDR3 length equals 12 residues. V dropped 8 bases and J dropped 4 bases, with 11 bases sitting between them. The germline CDR1 and CDR2 sequences are SNHLY and FYNNEI. CDR3 sequence: CASGAGRETQYF. The CDR3 DNA sequence: TGTGCCAGCGGTGCGGGGAGAGAGACCCAGTACTTC.

The chain recombines TRBV4-3 with TRBJ1-1; D remains ambiguous. The V end was cut by 3 bases, the J end by 1 base, with 9 bases between. The CDR3 is 14 residues long. CDR1 LGHNA and CDR2 YSLEER come from the germline V gene. DNA of the CDR3: TGCGCCAGCAGCCATGACCGGTGGAACACTGAAGCTTTCTTT. Translated, it gives CASSHDRWNTEAFF.

In this sample, this clonotype turned up a few times. The rearrangement joins TRBV5-1 to TRBJ1-2; 7 bases fit TRBD1. Germline V gene sequence: CDR1 SGHRS, CDR2 YFSETQ. The V gene end was trimmed by 3 bases and the J gene end by 5 bases; junction bases not matched to a gene: 4. The CDR3 has 13 residues. The CDR3 sequence is CASSWDSFYGYTF. The CDR3 DNA reads TGCGCCAGCAGCTGGGACAGCTTTTATGGCTACACCTTC.

This clonotype showed up just a few times. The chain has TRBV12-3 or TRBV12-4 and TRBJ1-3, with 7 bases that match TRBD1. The V and J ends lost 6 bases and 7 bases, in that order; junction bases with no gene match: 15. CDR3 length: 16 amino acids. CDR3 bases: TGTGCCAGCAGAAAGAACGGTATGACAGGGAGGAACACCATATATTTT. It encodes CASRKNGMTGRNTIYF.